The source of this T cell receptor beta chain is a study of T cell changes during pregnancy in multiple sclerosis (dated by TCRdb to the late 2010s). Some background on the complete study: Changes in the T cell repertoire over the course of pregnancy were examined in this study in women with multiple sclerosis.

This clone was detected a few times. This clone's antigen is unknown. The sample holds no much larger clone one base away, and base qualities are not on file. Libraries were prepared through the immunoSEQ multiplex PCR assay. TCRdb holds this immuneACCESS table with in-frame rearrangements only. Some clones are missing; in checked studies, unresolved V genes explain under half, and the rest has no known cause. The sample contains tens of thousands of clones, 75% to 95% of them found a single time. The top ten clonotypes cover roughly 0.37% of the sample. V is trimmed back by 6 bases and J by 7 bases, and the junction contains 5 bases that no gene match accounts for. Inclusive of the bounding cysteine and phenylalanine, the CDR3 is 13 residues long. Of all the DNA, just the CDR3 is kept, 39 bases in frame from base 1. From a lookup of the germline V gene, CDR1 and CDR2 are ENHRY and SYGVKD.

The receptor was derived from a female donor in good health, enrolled as a control in a pregnancy study. The V and J genes are TRBV10-3 and TRBJ1-1; a stretch of 10 junction bases matches TRBD1. The sequenced sample was CD4+ T cells from peripheral blood mononuclear cells, obtained in the third trimester of pregnancy. CDR3 reads: CAISPGQGVEAFF. Here is the DNA: TGTGCCATCAGCCCCGGACAGGGGGTTGAAGCTTTCTTT.